This T cell receptor (beta chain) is from a study of cytomegalovirus exposure and HLA in healthy donors. Whole-study results and caveats: Previously analyzed data showed that most TCR beta V segments were productive at a frequency of about 87% or about 30%.

The CDR3 has 13 residues. Germline lookup yields CDR1 SGHRS and CDR2 YFSETQ. Between the trimmed V and J ends, which lost 7 bases and 4 bases, there was a span of 14 bases. With regard to this clone: Antigen specificity is unknown.

The PCR employed 60 Vbeta primers together with 13 Jbeta primers. Sequencing used immunoSEQ multiplex PCR; TCRdb keeps in-frame clones, though not all of them. The data include 120,000 to 150,000 clones; the top ten clones carry less than 3.5%. Input material: PBMCs. The rearrangement joins TRBV5-1 to TRBJ1-2; D is unclear. This receptor was identified in a man aged 40-49 years in good health and CMV-seronegative. CDR3 sequence reads: CASGHGEAYGYTF. The CDR3 nucleotides are TGCGCCAGCGGTCATGGGGAGGCCTATGGCTACACCTTC.